The T cell receptor beta chain under discussion was sequenced for a study of blood T cell repertoires in COVID-19. For the study at large: Sites across the United States, Italy and Spain contributed samples from acute and convalescent COVID-19. T cells, B-cell-depleted T cells, or PBMCs supplied cDNA or gDNA.

The V gene end was trimmed by 4 bases and the J gene end by 1 base; junction bases not matched to a gene: 5. The CDR3 totals 16 residues. The germline CDR1 and CDR2 sequences are MNHEY and SMNVEV (reference sequence). Per the original data handling: Amplified reference gene primers provided the basis for estimating nucleated cell counts. Sequencing was performed with immunoSEQ multiplex PCR; in TCRdb, only in-frame clones are kept and a portion is missing. That table is the source of V, J and clone size, and D and trimming were worked out from the DNA. The sample lists 65,000 to 75,000 clones; 85% to 90% were seen once.

The chain carries TRBV27 and TRBJ2-2; 8 nucleotides agree with TRBD2. The sequenced sample was peripheral blood. The source is a woman aged 50 to 60 with active COVID-19. CDR3 sequence (DNA): TGTGCCAGCAGTTCTCCCGGGACTAGGAACACCGGGGAGCTGTTTTTT. Translated, it gives CASSSPGTRNTGELFF.